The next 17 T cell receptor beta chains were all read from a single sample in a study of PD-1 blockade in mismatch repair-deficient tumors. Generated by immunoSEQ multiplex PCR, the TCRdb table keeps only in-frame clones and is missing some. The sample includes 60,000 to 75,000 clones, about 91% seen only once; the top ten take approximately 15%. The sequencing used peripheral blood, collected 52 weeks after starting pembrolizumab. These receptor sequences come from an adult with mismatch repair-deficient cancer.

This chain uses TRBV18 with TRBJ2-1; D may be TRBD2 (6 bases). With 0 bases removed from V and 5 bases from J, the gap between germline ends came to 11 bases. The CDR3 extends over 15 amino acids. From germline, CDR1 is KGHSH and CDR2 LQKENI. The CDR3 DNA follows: TGTGCCAGCTCACCACCGGAGGGTTGGAACAATGAGCAGTTCTTC. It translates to CASSPPEGWNNEQFF.

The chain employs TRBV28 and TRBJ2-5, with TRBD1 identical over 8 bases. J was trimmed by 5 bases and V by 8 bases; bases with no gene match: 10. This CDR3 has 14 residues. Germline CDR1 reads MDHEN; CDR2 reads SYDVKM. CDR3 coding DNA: TGTGCCAGCTCCCATGACAGGGGATGGGAGACCCAGTACTTC. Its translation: CASSHDRGWETQYF.

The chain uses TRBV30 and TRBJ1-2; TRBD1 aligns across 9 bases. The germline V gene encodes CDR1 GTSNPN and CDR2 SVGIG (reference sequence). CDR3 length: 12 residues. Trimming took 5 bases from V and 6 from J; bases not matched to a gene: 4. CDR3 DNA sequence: TGTGCCTGGGGGGACAGGGTCGATGGCTACACCTTC. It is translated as CAWGDRVDGYTF.

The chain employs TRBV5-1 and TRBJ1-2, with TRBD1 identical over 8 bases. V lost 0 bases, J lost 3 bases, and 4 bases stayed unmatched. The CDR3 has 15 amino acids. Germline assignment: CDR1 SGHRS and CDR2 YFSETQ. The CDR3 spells CASSLGTGLDYGYTF. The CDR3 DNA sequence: TGCGCCAGCAGCTTGGGGACAGGGCTAGACTATGGCTACACCTTC. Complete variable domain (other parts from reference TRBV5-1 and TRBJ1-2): KAGVTQTPRYLIKTRGQQVTLSCSPISGHRSVSWYQQTPGQGLQFLFEYFSETQRNKGNFPGRFSGRQFSNSRSEMNVSTLELGDSALYLCASSLGTGLDYGYTFGSGTRLTVV.

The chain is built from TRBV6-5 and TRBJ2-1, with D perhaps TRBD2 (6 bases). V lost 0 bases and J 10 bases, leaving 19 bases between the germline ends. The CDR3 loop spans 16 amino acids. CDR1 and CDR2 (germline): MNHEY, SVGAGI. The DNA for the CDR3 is TGTGCCAGCAGTTACTCGAGGGCTAGCGACCGGCACGAGCAGTTCTTC. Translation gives CASSYSRASDRHEQFF.

The CDR3 nucleotides are TGTGCCAGCAGTTTGCGACTAGCGGGAGTGTCTTACAATGAGCAGTTCTTC. It translates to CASSLRLAGVSYNEQFF. The genes are TRBV27 and TRBJ2-1; 12 nucleotides line up with TRBD2. Germline V gene lookup returns CDR1 MNHEY and CDR2 SMNVEV (reference sequence). Unmatched junction bases numbered 7, after V lost 3 bases and J lost 4 bases. This CDR3 is built from 17 residues.

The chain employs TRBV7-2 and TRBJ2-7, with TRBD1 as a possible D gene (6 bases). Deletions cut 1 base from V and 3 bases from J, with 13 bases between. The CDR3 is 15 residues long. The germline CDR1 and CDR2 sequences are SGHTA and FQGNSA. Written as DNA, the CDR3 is TGTGCCAGCAGCTTAGGTTACAGGGCGCTCTACGAGCAGTACTTC. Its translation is CASSLGYRALYEQYF.

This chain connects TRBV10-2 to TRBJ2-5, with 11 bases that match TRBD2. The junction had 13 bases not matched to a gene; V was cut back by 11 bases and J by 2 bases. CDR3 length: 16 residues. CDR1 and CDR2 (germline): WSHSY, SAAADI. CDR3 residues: CASSTTSGTIQETQYF. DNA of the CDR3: TGCGCCTCGTCGACGACTAGCGGGACGATACAAGAGACCCAGTACTTC.

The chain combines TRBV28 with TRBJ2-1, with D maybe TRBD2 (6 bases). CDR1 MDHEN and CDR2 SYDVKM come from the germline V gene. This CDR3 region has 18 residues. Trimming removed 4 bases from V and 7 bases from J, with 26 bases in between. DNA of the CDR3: TGTGCCAGCAGTTCATCCCCTCCAACTAGCAGTAGTCAGAATGAGCAGTTCTTC. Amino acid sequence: CASSSSPPTSSSQNEQFF.

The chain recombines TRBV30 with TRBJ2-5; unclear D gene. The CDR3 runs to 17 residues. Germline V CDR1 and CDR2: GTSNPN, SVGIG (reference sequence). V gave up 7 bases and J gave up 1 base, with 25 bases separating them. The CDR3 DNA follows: TGTGCCTCAATTTACAAGCTTCTTTTGGTCCTCCAAGAGACCCAGTACTTC. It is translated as CASIYKLLLVLQETQYF.

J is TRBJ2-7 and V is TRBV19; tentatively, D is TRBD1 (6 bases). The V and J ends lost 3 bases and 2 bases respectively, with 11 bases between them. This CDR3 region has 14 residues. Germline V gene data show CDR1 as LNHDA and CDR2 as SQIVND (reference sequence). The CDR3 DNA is TGTGCCAGTAGTATCCACACAGGGACCTACGAGCAGTACTTC. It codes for CASSIHTGTYEQYF.

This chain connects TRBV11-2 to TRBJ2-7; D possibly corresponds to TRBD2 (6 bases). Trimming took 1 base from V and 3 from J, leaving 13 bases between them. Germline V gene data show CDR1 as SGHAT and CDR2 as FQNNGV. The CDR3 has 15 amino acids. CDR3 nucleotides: TGTGCCAGCAGCTTAGTGGAGGGGAAAGACTACGAGCAGTACTTC. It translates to CASSLVEGKDYEQYF.

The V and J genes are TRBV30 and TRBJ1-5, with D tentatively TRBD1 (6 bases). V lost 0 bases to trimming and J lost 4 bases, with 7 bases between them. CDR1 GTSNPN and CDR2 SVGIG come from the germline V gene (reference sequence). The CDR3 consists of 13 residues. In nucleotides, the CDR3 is TGTGCCTGGAGTGTAGGGGGAAATCAGCCCCAGCATTTT. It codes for CAWSVGGNQPQHF.

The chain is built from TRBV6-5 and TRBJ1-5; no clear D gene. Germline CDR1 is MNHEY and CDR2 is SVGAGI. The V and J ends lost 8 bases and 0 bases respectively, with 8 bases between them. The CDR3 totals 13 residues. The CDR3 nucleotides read TGTGCCAGCTCGACGGATAGCAATCAGCCCCAGCATTTT. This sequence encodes CASSTDSNQPQHF.

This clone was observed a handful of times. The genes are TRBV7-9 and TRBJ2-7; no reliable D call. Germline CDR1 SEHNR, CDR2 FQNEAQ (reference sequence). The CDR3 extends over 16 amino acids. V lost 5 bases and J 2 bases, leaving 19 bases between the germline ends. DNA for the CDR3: TGTGCCAGCAGCCAGCCCATGTCGGCCGGTCCCTACGAGCAGTACTTC. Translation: CASSQPMSAGPYEQYF.

CDR3 loop: CASSPGSGSYEQYF. In nucleotides, the CDR3 is TGTGCCAGCAGCCCCGGAAGCGGGAGCTACGAGCAGTACTTC. The chain couples TRBV5-6 to TRBJ2-7, with 8 bases fitting TRBD2. Losses at the gene ends were 4 bases for V and 3 bases for J; bases not matched to a gene: 6. The CDR3 loop spans 14 amino acids. Looked up from germline, CDR1 is SGHDT and CDR2 is YYEEEE.

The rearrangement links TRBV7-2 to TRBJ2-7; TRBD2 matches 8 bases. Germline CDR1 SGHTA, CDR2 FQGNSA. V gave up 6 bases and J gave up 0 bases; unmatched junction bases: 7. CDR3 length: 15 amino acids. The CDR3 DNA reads TGTGCCAGCAGGCAAATAGCGGGAAGCTCCTACGAGCAGTACTTC. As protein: CASRQIAGSSYEQYF.